These 7 T cell receptor beta chains came from one sample sequenced in a study of memory CD4+ T cells and cytomegalovirus serostatus. Single viable CD3+CD4+CD8-CD45RO+ cells were sorted as the memory CD4+ T cells. Sequenced by immunoSEQ multiplex PCR; TCRdb stores in-frame clones only, minus some. The repertoire holds 45,000 to 60,000 clones, with more than 70% as singletons. What was sequenced was memory CD4+ T cells from blood. These receptor sequences come from an adult in good health and CMV-seropositive.

The V and J genes are TRBV4-3 and TRBJ1-2; D is undetermined. This CDR3 has 15 residues. V was trimmed by 0 bases and J by 6 bases, leaving 14 bases between them. Germline CDR1 reads LGHNA; CDR2 reads YSLEER. CDR3 sequence: CASSQDPGPRNGYTF. DNA for the CDR3: TGCGCCAGCAGCCAAGATCCAGGACCCCGAAATGGCTACACCTTC.

The CDR3 DNA reads as TGTGCCAGCACCACACAGGGGGCGGTCACCGGGGAGCTGTTTTTT. Translating gives CASTTQGAVTGELFF. The chain links TRBV7-2 to TRBJ2-2, with 9 bases lining up with TRBD1. J was trimmed by 4 bases and V by 7 bases; bases with no gene match: 7. The CDR3 contains 15 residues. CDR1 and CDR2 from the germline V gene are SGHTA and FQGNSA.

DNA of the CDR3: TGTGCCAGCAGCTTGTCAATTACCCCTAGCACAGATACGCAGTATTTT. Amino acid sequence: CASSLSITPSTDTQYF. V gene TRBV5-8 combines with J gene TRBJ2-3, with D hard to call. The CDR3 length is 16 residues. Trimming pared 1 base from V and 0 bases from J, leaving 12 bases between. Germline-derived CDR1 and CDR2 are SGHTS and YDEGEE.

The chain employs TRBV7-9 and TRBJ2-3; 7 nucleotides match TRBD1. Unmatched junction bases numbered 2, after V lost 1 base and J lost 1 base. The CDR3 has 15 residues. The germline V gene has CDR1 SEHNR and CDR2 FQNEAQ (reference sequence). Written as DNA, the CDR3 is TGTGCCAGCAGCTTAGGGCAGGGGGGCACAGATACGCAGTATTTT. Translation: CASSLGQGGTDTQYF. The complete variable domain, with remaining parts taken from reference TRBV7-9 and TRBJ2-3, reads DTGVSQNPRHKITKRGQNVTFRCDPISEHNRLYWYRQTLGQGPEFLTYFQNEAQLEKSRLLSDRFSAERPKGSFSTLEIQRTEQGDSAMYLCASSLGQGGTDTQYFGPGTRLTVL.

The rearrangement links TRBV7-9 to TRBJ1-6; no firm D call. Per germline, CDR1 SEHNR and CDR2 FQNEAQ (reference sequence). V shed 4 bases and J shed 9 bases, with 16 bases lying between them. The CDR3 loop spans 15 amino acids. CDR3 in amino acids: CASSSARSKSSPLHF. The CDR3 DNA reads TGTGCCAGCAGCTCGGCCCGCTCTAAAAGTTCACCCCTCCACTTT.

The gene calls are TRBV7-9 and TRBJ1-2; the D is unclear. Trimming cost V 0 bases and J 7 bases, with 18 bases left between them. This CDR3 has 16 amino acids. CDR1 and CDR2 (germline): SEHNR, FQNEAQ (reference sequence). The CDR3 nucleotides read TGTGCCAGCAGCTTAGCGGGAAAAACGAAGGGAGGTGGCTACACCTTC. Its translation: CASSLAGKTKGGGYTF.

The chain uses TRBV28 and TRBJ1-5; the match to TRBD1 covers 7 bases. The CDR3 totals 15 residues. V trimming: 4 bases; J trimming: 4 bases; junction bases outside the gene matches: 7. CDR1 is MDHEN and CDR2 is SYDVKM in the germline V gene. CDR3 in DNA: TGTGCCAGCAGTTATACAGGGGCTAGGAATCAGCCCCAGCATTTT. Protein: CASSYTGARNQPQHF. Based on the CDR3 plus reference TRBV28 and TRBJ1-5, the full variable domain is DVKVTQSSRYLVKRTGEKVFLECVQDMDHENMFWYRQDPGLGLRLIYFSYDVKMKEKGDIPEGYSVSREKKERFSLILESASTNQTSMYLCASSYTGARNQPQHFGDGTRLSIL.